Listed here are 2 T cell receptor beta chains from one sample, sequenced in a study of neurological immune-mediated disorders (dated by TCRdb to the late 2010s). According to the study, the label for this sample's time point signals: longitudinal time-point 1 (baseline). Library generation was performed with 5' RACE. These reads were obtained on an Illumina HiSeq 2500. Clones were called with MiXCR by TCRdb after fastp trimmed the public reads at Q25, and only in-frame beta chains were retained. For every CDR3 protein sequence, its rows merge into one entry that carries the most common genes and DNA. Within this sample are tens of thousands of distinct CDR3 sequences, with approximately 14% of them counted one time only. 4.6% of the sample comes from the top ten. Material for sequencing was PBMCs. These receptors all come from a female donor with HTLV-1-associated myelopathy (HAM/TSP).

This clonotype was detected ten times or more. One end of the junction is discordant with germline, which a read error may explain. This chain uses TRBV15 with TRBJ2-3, with 11 bases fitting TRBD2. The germline V gene has CDR1 LNHNV and CDR2 YYDKDF (reference sequence). The CDR3 runs 15 residues. The CDR3 nucleotides read TGTGCTACCAGCGTCACTAGCGGGGGTTATGATACGCAGTATTTT. It specifies CATSVTSGGYDTQYF.

At least ten counts were recorded for this clonotype. The V call is TRBV20-1, the J call TRBJ2-7; TRBD2 is a possible D gene (6 bases). Germline CDR1 is DFQATT and CDR2 is SNEGSKA (reference sequence). V was clipped by 7 bases and J by 1 base, with 14 bases between them. CDR3 size: 13 residues. The CDR3 protein is CSVIRLASYEQYF. CDR3 bases: TGCAGTGTCATCCGTCTAGCGTCCTACGAGCAGTACTTC.